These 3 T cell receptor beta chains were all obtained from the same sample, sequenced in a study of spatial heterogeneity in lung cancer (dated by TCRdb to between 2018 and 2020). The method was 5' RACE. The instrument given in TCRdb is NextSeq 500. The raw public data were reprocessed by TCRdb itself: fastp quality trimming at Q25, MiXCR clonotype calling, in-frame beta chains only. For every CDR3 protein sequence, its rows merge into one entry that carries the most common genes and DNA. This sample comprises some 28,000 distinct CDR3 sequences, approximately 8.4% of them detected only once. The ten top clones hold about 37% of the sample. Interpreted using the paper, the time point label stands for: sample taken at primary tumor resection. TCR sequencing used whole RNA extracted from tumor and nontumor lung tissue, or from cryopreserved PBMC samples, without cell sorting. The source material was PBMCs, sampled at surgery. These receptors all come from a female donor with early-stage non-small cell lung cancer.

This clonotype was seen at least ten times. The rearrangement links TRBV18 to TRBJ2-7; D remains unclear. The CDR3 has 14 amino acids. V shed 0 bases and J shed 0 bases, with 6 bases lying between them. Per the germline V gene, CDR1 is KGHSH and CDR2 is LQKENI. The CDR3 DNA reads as TGTGCCAGCTCACCACCCTCGGTCTCCTACGAGCAGTACTTC. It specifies CASSPPSVSYEQYF. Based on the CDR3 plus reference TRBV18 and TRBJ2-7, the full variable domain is NAGVMQNPRHLVRRRGQEARLRCSPMKGHSHVYWYRQLPEEGLKFMVYLQKENIIDESGMPKERFSAEFPKEGPSILRIQQVVRGDSAAYFCASSPPSVSYEQYFGPGTRLTVT.

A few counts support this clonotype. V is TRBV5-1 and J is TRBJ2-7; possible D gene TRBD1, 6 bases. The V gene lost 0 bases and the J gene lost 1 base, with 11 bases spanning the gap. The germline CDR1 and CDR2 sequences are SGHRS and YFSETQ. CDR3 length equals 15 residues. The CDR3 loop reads CASSLGQAPSYEQYF. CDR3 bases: TGCGCCAGCAGCTTGGGACAGGCACCTTCCTACGAGCAGTACTTC.

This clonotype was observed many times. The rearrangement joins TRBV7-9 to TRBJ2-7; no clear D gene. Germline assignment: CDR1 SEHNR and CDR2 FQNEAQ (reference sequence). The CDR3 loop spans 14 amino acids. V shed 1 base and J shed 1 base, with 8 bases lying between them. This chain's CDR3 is CASSLVPSSYEQYV. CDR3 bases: TGTGCCAGCAGCTTAGTTCCCAGTTCCTACGAGCAGTACGTC.